Presented here are 3 T cell receptor beta chains from one specimen sequenced in a study of T cell repertoires in cytomegalovirus infection. Antigens of these TCRs are unknown. TCRdb processed the reads anew with MiXCR; each CDR3 protein has one entry. The data show about 830,000 distinct CDR3 sequences, 32% seen once. Sequencing used cultured CD8+ T cells from PBMCs, obtained from culture after CMV antigen stimulation. The source is a human donor in good health (CMV status not recorded). Some clones in this sample may be carry-over from other donors' samples.

The chain employs TRBV5-4 and TRBJ2-3, with 7 bases identical to TRBD1. This CDR3 has 15 residues. V was pared by 4 bases and J by 2 bases, with 7 bases of the junction left unmatched. Germline V gives CDR1 SGHNT, CDR2 YYREEE (reference sequence). CDR3 amino acids: CASSTTGANTDTQYF. CDR3 nucleotides: TGTGCCAGCAGCACTACAGGGGCCAACACAGATACGCAGTATTTT. Using reference TRBV5-4 and TRBJ2-3 for the parts outside the CDR3, the full variable domain is ETGVTQSPTHLIKTRGQQVTLRCSSQSGHNTVSWYQQALGQGPQFIFQYYREEENGRGNFPPRFSGLQFPNYSSELNVNALELDDSALYLCASSTTGANTDTQYFGPGTRLTVL.

This clonotype was seen more than once but under ten times. J is TRBJ2-4 and V is TRBV12-3 or TRBV12-4; 8 positions match TRBD1. The junction had 8 bases not matched to a gene; V was cut back by 3 bases and J by 4 bases. The CDR3 has 16 residues. As DNA, the CDR3 is TGTGCCAGCAGTTTTACCCCAGGGGGCGCGAAAAACATTCAGTACTTC. Residues: CASSFTPGGAKNIQYF.

This clonotype was seen a handful of times. V is TRBV27 and J is TRBJ1-2, with a weak D call TRBD1 (6 bases). The CDR3 is 15 amino acids. V lost 2 bases and J 4 bases, leaving 14 bases between the germline ends. Germline V gene lookup returns CDR1 MNHEY and CDR2 SMNVEV (reference sequence). For the CDR3, the DNA is TGTGCCAGCAGTTTAAGGGGGGCAATAGGCTATGGCTACACCTTC. The encoded protein is CASSLRGAIGYGYTF.